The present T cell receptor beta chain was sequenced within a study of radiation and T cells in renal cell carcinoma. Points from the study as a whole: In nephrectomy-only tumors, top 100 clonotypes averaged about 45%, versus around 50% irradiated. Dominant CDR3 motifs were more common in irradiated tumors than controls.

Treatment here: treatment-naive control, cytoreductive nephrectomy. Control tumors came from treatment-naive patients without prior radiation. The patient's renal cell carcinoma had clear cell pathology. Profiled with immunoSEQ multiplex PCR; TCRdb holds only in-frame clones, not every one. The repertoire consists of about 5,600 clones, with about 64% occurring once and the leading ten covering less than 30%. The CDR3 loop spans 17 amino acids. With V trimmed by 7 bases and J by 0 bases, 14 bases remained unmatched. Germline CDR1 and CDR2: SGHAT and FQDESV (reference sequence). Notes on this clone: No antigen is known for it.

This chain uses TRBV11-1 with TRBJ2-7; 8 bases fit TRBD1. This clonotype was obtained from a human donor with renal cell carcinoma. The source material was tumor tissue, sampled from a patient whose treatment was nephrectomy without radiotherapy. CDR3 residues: CASTLRRGTGSSYEQYF. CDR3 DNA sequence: TGTGCCAGCACCCTCCGGCGCGGGACAGGCAGCTCCTACGAGCAGTACTTC.